This T cell receptor beta chain was sequenced for a study of cytomegalovirus exposure and HLA in healthy donors. Study results and limitations: Some TCR beta chains (roughly 160 of them) were listed as cytomegalovirus-associated.

PCR employed 60 Vbeta and 13 Jbeta primers. Sequenced by immunoSEQ multiplex PCR; TCRdb stores in-frame clones only, minus some. The sample holds 120,000 to 150,000 clones, 84% seen once. Regarding this clone: Its antigen is still unknown.

Trimming removed 6 bases from V and 1 base from J, with 5 bases in between. Germline V gene data show CDR1 as DFQATT and CDR2 as SNEGSKA (reference sequence). The CDR3 covers 11 residues. The receptor was derived from a boy between 2 and 10 years old in good health and CMV-seronegative. The source material was PBMCs. The chain joins TRBV20-1 to TRBJ2-3, with unresolved D. In DNA form, the CDR3 reads TGCAGTGCCCTCCGCACAGATACGCAGTATTTT. This encodes CSALRTDTQYF.